A single sample is the source of the 3 T cell receptor beta chains below, sequenced in a study of blood T cell repertoires in COVID-19 (dated by TCRdb to 2018 to 2021). The protocol used for the library was the immunoSEQ multiplex PCR assay. Entries here come from immuneACCESS through TCRdb and include only in-frame sequences with V and J called. Some clones fail to appear in such tables; in the studies checked, an unresolved V gene covers under half of the shortfall, and the cause of the remainder is unknown. The sample table lists a few hundred thousand clones, 75% to 85% of them with a count of one. The ten largest clones represent nearly 9.5% of the sample. The sample taken for sequencing was PBMCs or T cells enriched from blood (not recorded which). These receptors all stem from a man aged 40-55 years who had recovered from COVID-19.

This sequence joins TRBV3-1 (or the pseudogene TRBV3-2) and TRBJ2-1; 8 bases align to TRBD2. This CDR3 comprises 13 residues. V was pared by 3 bases and J by 9 bases, with 4 bases of the junction left unmatched. Germline V lookup: CDR1 LGHDT, CDR2 YNNKEL (reference sequence). The CDR3 reads CASSQKSGGEQFF. The CDR3 DNA sequence: TGTGCCAGCAGCCAGAAAAGCGGGGGTGAGCAGTTCTTC.

The chain's CDR3 is CAISEPGLASDEQFF. Written as DNA, the CDR3 is TGTGCCATCAGTGAACCGGGACTAGCCAGCGATGAGCAGTTCTTC. The rearrangement joins TRBV10-3 to TRBJ2-1; 9 bases line up with TRBD2. V dropped 3 bases and J dropped 8; count of bases not matched to a gene: 8. The CDR3 is 15 amino acids. Germline assignment: CDR1 ENHRY and CDR2 SYGVKD.

The chain recombines TRBV7-2 with TRBJ2-7, with TRBD2 matching 9 bases. The length of the CDR3 is 16 residues. V shed 2 bases, J shed 3 bases, and the junction held 8 bases outside the gene matches. In germline, CDR1 is SGHTA, CDR2 FQGNSA. The CDR3 spells CASSLTGVTSGYEQYF. CDR3 coding DNA: TGTGCCAGCAGCTTAACAGGTGTGACTAGCGGCTACGAGCAGTACTTC.